The 5 T cell receptor beta chains in this list originate from one sample, sequenced in a study of T cell changes during pregnancy in multiple sclerosis. TCRdb's table, derived via immunoSEQ multiplex PCR, lists solely in-frame clones and lacks some. The repertoire holds fewer than 85,000 clones, roughly 96% seen once, with about 1% in the top ten. The sequences come from peripheral blood, collected in the second trimester of pregnancy. The receptors originated from a female donor with multiple sclerosis, enrolled in a pregnancy study.

The V and J genes are TRBV5-4 and TRBJ1-1, with a tentative D call TRBD1 (5 bases). V was pared by 2 bases and J by 3 bases, with 5 bases between. Germline assignment: CDR1 SGHNT and CDR2 YYREEE (reference sequence). The CDR3 is 12 amino acids. CDR3 sequence (DNA): TGTGCCAGCAGCTTAGGGGACACTGAAGCTTTCTTT. Translating gives CASSLGDTEAFF.

The chain recombines TRBV28 with TRBJ2-4; D ambiguous. CDR1 is MDHEN, CDR2 SYDVKM, per germline. The V and J ends lost 6 bases and 3 bases respectively, with 21 bases between them. There are 17 residues in the CDR3. As DNA, the CDR3 is TGTGCCAGCAGCTCCTTTCATTCGGCTGAGGACAAAAACATTCAGTACTTC. Translated, it gives CASSSFHSAEDKNIQYF.

The genes are TRBV29-1 and TRBJ1-5, with D possibly TRBD1 on 6 matching bases. The germline gives CDR1 SQVTM, CDR2 ANQGSEA. The CDR3 sequence is 16 residues long. V was pared by 4 bases and J by 1 base, with 17 bases between. The CDR3 loop reads CSVVGRGRGSNQPQHF. In DNA form, the CDR3 reads TGCAGCGTTGTAGGCAGGGGAAGGGGAAGCAATCAGCCCCAGCATTTT. Variable domain in full (rest from reference TRBV29-1 and TRBJ1-5): SAVISQKPSRDICQRGTSLTIQCQVDSQVTMMFWYRQQPGQSLTLIATANQGSEATYESGFVIDKFPISRPNLTFSTLTVSNMSPEDSSIYLCSVVGRGRGSNQPQHFGDGTRLSIL.

This chain links TRBV30 with TRBJ1-1; D is unclear. V dropped 7 bases and J dropped 0 bases, with 12 bases sitting between them. The CDR3 has 13 amino acids. CDR1 and CDR2 (germline): GTSNPN, SVGIG (reference sequence). The DNA of the CDR3 is TGTGCCTCTCACACTACGGTGAACACTGAAGCTTTCTTT. Translated: CASHTTVNTEAFF. The variable domain in full, with the rest retrieved from reference TRBV30 and TRBJ1-1, is SQTIHQWPATLVQPVGSPLSLECTVEGTSNPNLYWYRQAAGRGLQLLFYSVGIGQISSEVPQNLSASRPQDRQFILSSKKLLLSDSGFYLCASHTTVNTEAFFGQGTRLTVV.

This sequence joins TRBV6-1 and TRBJ2-7; D uncertain. V was cut by 2 bases and J by 0 bases, with 14 bases left in between. The V gene's germline CDR1 is MNHNS and CDR2 SASEGT. CDR3 size: 16 residues. CDR3: CASSERSSSFSYEQYF. CDR3 nucleotides: TGTGCCAGCAGTGAACGGAGCAGTTCCTTCTCCTACGAGCAGTACTTC.